The TCR beta chain described here comes from a study of T cells in Graves' hyperthyroidism and ophthalmopathy. Study overall: Any treatment followed the collection of peripheral blood at initial diagnosis.

PBMCs were obtained from 10 ml fresh peripheral blood. CDR3 length: 15 residues. Germline loops: CDR1 SGHVS, CDR2 FQNEAQ. Germline trimming cut 5 bases from V and 7 bases from J; bases unmatched to any gene: 8. This clonotype was observed many times. The source material, RNA transcripts, was used to amplify TCR beta CDR3 regions. TCR CDR3 regions were first amplified by RT-PCR with HTBI primers. Each CDR3 protein gets one entry after TCRdb re-called the multiplex PCR reads with MiXCR. The sample shows roughly 160,000 distinct CDR3 sequences, 9.4% of them seen only once. V gene TRBV7-8 combines with J gene TRBJ2-1; 10 nucleotides match TRBD2. This clonotype was sampled from a woman aged 18-30 years with Graves' hyperthyroidism that later progressed to Graves' ophthalmopathy. Sequencing was done on a sample of blood. The DNA for the CDR3 is TGTGCCAGCAGCACTCTAGCGGGGGCGGAGAATGAGCAGTTCTTC. This codes for CASSTLAGAENEQFF.